Reported below is one T cell receptor beta chain. Its specificity is not known. Germline V CDR1 and CDR2: MNHNY, SVGAGI (reference sequence). CDR3 length: 16 amino acids. V lost 2 bases and J lost 5; bases outside the gene matches: 10. At a deep level, the assay was run. Produced via immunoSEQ multiplex PCR; TCRdb's table is partial and in-frame only. The sample includes about 680,000 clones, 90% to 95% of them seen just once. This sample was taken from a study of shared clonotypes between healthy human individuals. Study-wide findings and caveats: Clonotype sharing levels among donors were expected to vary with sequencing depth.

The naive CD8 population came from CD45RO-negative cells selected for CCR7, without terminally differentiated effector memory CD45RA+ cells. Specimen: naive CD8+ T cells sorted from blood. The sequence derives from a man aged 25-45 years in good health. The J gene is TRBJ2-5, the V gene TRBV6-6, with TRBD2 identical over 8 bases. The chain's CDR3 is CASSYNQREPRETQYF. Here the CDR3 DNA reads TGTGCCAGCAGTTACAACCAGCGGGAGCCCCGGGAGACCCAGTACTTC.